This passage covers 14 T cell receptor beta chains from one sample sequenced in a study of blood T cell repertoires in COVID-19. The table came from immunoSEQ multiplex PCR; TCRdb's copy has only in-frame clones and leaves some out. The sample yields 200,000 to 250,000 clones, less than 90% seen once. The sequencing input was PBMCs or T cells enriched from blood (not recorded which). The receptors were gathered from a woman aged 40 to 50 who had recovered from COVID-19.

V usage is TRBV11-2 and J usage is TRBJ2-2, with D unresolved. CDR3 length equals 15 residues. The germline gives CDR1 SGHAT, CDR2 FQNNGV. V was cut by 1 base and J by 1 base, with 7 bases left in between. The CDR3 spells CASSLVRGNTGELFF. The CDR3 nucleotides are TGTGCCAGCAGCTTAGTGAGAGGGAACACCGGGGAGCTGTTTTTT. Filled out from reference TRBV11-2 and TRBJ2-2, the complete variable domain reads EAGVAQSPRYKIIEKRQSVAFWCNPISGHATLYWYQQILGQGPKLLIQFQNNGVVDDSQLPKDRFSAERLKGVDSTLKIQPAKLEDSAVYLCASSLVRGNTGELFFGEGSRLTVL.

The V call is TRBV19, the J call TRBJ2-1; 8 nucleotides line up with TRBD1. This CDR3 is built from 15 residues. V lost 1 base to trimming and J lost 2 bases; unmatched junction nucleotides: 1. Germline assignment: CDR1 LNHDA and CDR2 SQIVND (reference sequence). CDR3 region: CASSIGTGTYNEQFF. The CDR3 DNA is TGTGCCAGTAGTATAGGGACAGGGACCTACAATGAGCAGTTCTTC.

The V and J genes are TRBV5-8 and TRBJ2-5, with 7 bases aligning to TRBD1. Germline V lookup: CDR1 SGHTS, CDR2 YDEGEE. V was pared by 3 bases and J by 3 bases, with 8 bases of the junction left unmatched. This CDR3 spans 15 amino acids. Written as DNA, the CDR3 is TGTGCCAGCAGCTCGGGTAGGGGGCGAGAAGAGACCCAGTACTTC. It translates to CASSSGRGREETQYF. The complete variable domain, with remaining parts taken from reference TRBV5-8 and TRBJ2-5, reads EAGVTQSPTHLIKTRGQQATLRCSPISGHTSVYWYQQALGLGLQFLLWYDEGEERNRGNFPPRFSGRQFPNYSSELNVNALELEDSALYLCASSSGRGREETQYFGPGTRLLVL.

This rearrangement joins TRBV28 to TRBJ1-2; 9 bases agree with TRBD1. CDR3 size: 13 residues. Germline V lookup: CDR1 MDHEN, CDR2 SYDVKM. Trimming took 6 bases from V and 8 from J; bases not matched to a gene: 7. CDR3 nucleotides: TGTGCCAGCAGCTACAGGGGGCGGGAGGGCTACACCTTC. It yields the protein CASSYRGREGYTF.

This chain links TRBV7-2 with TRBJ1-2, with D unresolved. This CDR3 comprises 15 residues. The V gene lost 5 bases and the J gene lost 8 bases, with 21 bases spanning the gap. Germline CDR1 and CDR2: SGHTA and FQGNSA. The CDR3 DNA sequence: TGTGCCAGCAGCCCCGACGGTATAACTAGGAGGGGCTACACCTTC. Translation: CASSPDGITRRGYTF.

The chain carries TRBV29-1 and TRBJ2-5, with D possibly being TRBD1 (5 bases). V lost 8 bases and J lost 5, with 18 bases in between. Per the germline V gene, CDR1 is SQVTM and CDR2 is ANQGSEA. This CDR3 spans 13 amino acids. CDR3 protein: CSSLKAGLETQYF. CDR3 nucleotides: TGCAGCTCCCTTAAGGCAGGGTTGGAGACCCAGTACTTC.

The chain links TRBV7-8 to TRBJ2-2; D not certain. Germline V lookup: CDR1 SGHVS, CDR2 FQNEAQ. The germline V and J ends were trimmed by 1 base and 6 bases, with 15 bases remaining between them. The CDR3 is 16 amino acids. The CDR3: CASSLGVLTNAGELFF. CDR3 DNA: TGTGCCAGCAGCTTAGGAGTTTTAACTAACGCCGGGGAGCTGTTTTTT. Drawing the rest from reference TRBV7-8 and TRBJ2-2, the complete variable domain is GAGVSQSPRYKVAKRGQDVALRCDPISGHVSLFWYQQALGQGPEFLTYFQNEAQLDKSGLPSDRFFAERPEGSVSTLKIQRTQQEDSAVYLCASSLGVLTNAGELFFGEGSRLTVL.

The chain carries TRBV10-1 and TRBJ1-5; the match to TRBD1 covers 9 bases. With 7 bases clipped from V and 0 bases from J, the junction kept 10 bases outside the gene matches. The CDR3 has 17 amino acids. The germline gives CDR1 WNHNN, CDR2 SYGVQD (reference sequence). CDR3 sequence reads: CASTATGGPYSNQPQHF. CDR3 nucleotides: TGCGCCAGCACCGCCACAGGGGGCCCGTATAGCAATCAGCCCCAGCATTTT.

The chain employs TRBV11-2 and TRBJ2-1; 7 bases are shared with TRBD2. Germline values: CDR1 SGHAT, CDR2 FQNNGV. The length of the CDR3 is 16 residues. Trimming removed 5 bases from V and 3 bases from J; junction bases left unmatched: 10. The CDR3 reads CASSPRLADFYNEQFF. The CDR3 coding sequence is TGTGCCAGCAGCCCTCGACTAGCTGACTTCTACAATGAGCAGTTCTTC.

Note on this clone: The conserved final phenylalanine or tryptophan is absent from the CDR3, which likely points to a read error. It is unclear where the CDR3 begins or ends on the DNA, so no DNA is shown, and the CDR3 is as TCRdb lists it. The CDR3 is CASSQERGLGLRII. The J gene is TRBJ1-6, the V gene TRBV3-1 (or the pseudogene TRBV3-2). The CDR3 length is 14 residues, termini included. The germline V gene encodes CDR1 LGHDT and CDR2 YNNKEL (reference sequence).

This chain connects TRBV2 to TRBJ2-3, with 11 positions matching TRBD2. The J segment lost 4 bases and the V segment lost 2 bases, leaving 2 bases of the junction unmatched. The length of the CDR3 is 15 residues. Germline loops: CDR1 SNHLY, CDR2 FYNNEI. The CDR3 sequence: CASSETSGRPDTQYF. The CDR3 coding sequence is TGTGCCAGCAGTGAAACTAGCGGGAGACCAGATACGCAGTATTTT.

The chain links TRBV5-6 to TRBJ2-2, with 8 bases identical to TRBD1. This CDR3 region has 18 residues. The V gene end was trimmed by 4 bases and the J gene end by 1 base; junction bases not matched to a gene: 12. CDR1 SGHDT and CDR2 YYEEEE come from the germline V gene. This chain's CDR3 is CASSQGQGRLWNTGELFF. The CDR3 region has the DNA TGTGCCAGCAGCCAAGGACAGGGCCGACTCTGGAACACCGGGGAGCTGTTTTTT.

This chain connects TRBV5-6 to TRBJ2-1; 8 bases match TRBD1. After removal of 4 bases from V and 7 bases from J, the junction contained 7 bases not matched to a gene. The CDR3 contains 14 residues. Germline CDR1 SGHDT, CDR2 YYEEEE. The CDR3 DNA is TGTGCCAGCAGCCTACGGGACAGGAGAAATGAGCAGTTCTTC. Translation gives CASSLRDRRNEQFF.

The chain employs TRBV28 and TRBJ2-4; 7 positions match TRBD1. V lost 4 bases to trimming and J lost 0 bases; unmatched junction nucleotides: 6. The CDR3 runs 16 residues. CDR1 and CDR2 from the germline V gene are MDHEN and SYDVKM. CDR3 sequence reads: CASSSPGQLAKNIQYF. The CDR3 DNA follows: TGTGCCAGCAGTTCACCGGGACAGCTAGCCAAAAACATTCAGTACTTC.